A single sample gave rise to the 10 T cell receptor beta chains below, sequenced in a study of response to subunit inactivated influenza vaccine. MiXCR, run by TCRdb on the RT-PCR reads, gives a single entry per CDR3 protein. The sample includes 250,000 to 350,000 distinct CDR3 sequences, roughly 22% of them seen just once. The sequences come from PBMCs from blood, collected 21 months after vaccination. All receptors come from a man aged 45 to 75 who received an inactivated influenza vaccine.

The chain employs TRBV4-3 and TRBJ1-5, with unresolved D. CDR1 and CDR2 (germline): LGHNA, YSLEER. The V gene lost 0 bases and the J gene lost 3 bases, with 6 bases spanning the gap. CDR3 length equals 14 residues. This CDR3 reads CASSQDKTNQPQHF. DNA for the CDR3: TGCGCCAGCAGCCAAGATAAAACCAATCAGCCCCAGCATTTT.

The chain has TRBV6-6 and TRBJ2-1, with 9 bases that match TRBD1. This CDR3 has 12 residues. V was clipped by 2 bases and J by 13 bases; unmatched bases: 3. The germline V gene encodes CDR1 MNHNY and CDR2 SVGAGI (reference sequence). The CDR3 here is CASSYTTGGQFF. The DNA of the CDR3 is TGTGCCAGCAGTTACACGACAGGGGGACAGTTCTTC.

This clonotype was observed at least ten times. The chain carries TRBV10-3 and TRBJ1-5, with 10 bases fitting TRBD1. Germline V gene data show CDR1 as ENHRY and CDR2 as SYGVKD. V lost 2 bases and J lost 1; bases outside the gene matches: 5. CDR3 length: 17 amino acids. DNA of the CDR3: TGTGCCATCAGTGAGAGACAGGGGGCTGGGAGCAATCAGCCCCAGCATTTT. This codes for CAISERQGAGSNQPQHF.

This chain links TRBV20-1 with TRBJ2-3; the D is unclear. Per germline, CDR1 DFQATT and CDR2 SNEGSKA (reference sequence). This CDR3 has 15 amino acids. V was shortened by 0 bases and J by 2 bases, with 12 bases between the two germline ends. As DNA, the CDR3 is TGCAGTGCTAGAGATCAGAGCGACTTCACAGATACGCAGTATTTT. Encoded protein: CSARDQSDFTDTQYF.

This clonotype has only a few counts. CDR3 bases: TGCGCCAGCAGCCACGCCCCTGGGACCCATGAGAACTATGGCTACACCTTC. Translating gives CASSHAPGTHENYGYTF. The chain joins TRBV4-3 to TRBJ1-2; D may be TRBD1 (5 bases). The V gene lost 3 bases and the J gene lost 2 bases, with 19 bases spanning the gap. CDR3 length: 17 residues. CDR1 is LGHNA, CDR2 YSLEER, per germline.

This clonotype was observed a handful of times. This chain links TRBV7-2 with TRBJ1-4; TRBD1 is a possible D gene (5 bases). Germline CDR1 SGHTA, CDR2 FQGNSA. V gave up 5 bases and J gave up 5 bases, with 12 bases separating them. This CDR3 region has 14 residues. CDR3 residues: CASSPRGSNEKLFF. The CDR3 coding sequence is TGTGCCAGCAGCCCGAGGGGCAGCAATGAAAAACTGTTTTTT.

The chain links TRBV5-1 to TRBJ1-1; a possible D gene is TRBD1 (5 bases). Trimming took 2 bases from V and 5 from J, leaving 13 bases between them. This CDR3 contains 14 residues. Germline CDR1 and CDR2: SGHRS and YFSETQ. The CDR3: CASSFNSEGTEAFF. CDR3 DNA: TGCGCCAGCAGCTTTAACTCTGAGGGGACTGAAGCTTTCTTT.

This chain joins TRBV7-9 and TRBJ1-1, with 12 bases aligning to TRBD1. This CDR3 is built from 16 residues. V shed 2 bases, J shed 5 bases, and the junction held 6 bases outside the gene matches. Germline-derived CDR1 and CDR2 are SEHNR and FQNEAQ (reference sequence). DNA for the CDR3: TGTGCCAGCAGCTTATCGGGACAGGGGGCGGTGACTGAAGCTTTCTTT. Encoded protein: CASSLSGQGAVTEAFF.

The V and J genes are TRBV7-9 and TRBJ2-7; D call uncertain. V was cut by 2 bases and J by 0 bases, with 11 bases left in between. In germline, CDR1 is SEHNR, CDR2 FQNEAQ (reference sequence). This CDR3 spans 15 amino acids. Written as DNA, the CDR3 is TGTGCCAGCAGCTTACCTCAGGCAGTCTCCTACGAGCAGTACTTC. Encoded protein: CASSLPQAVSYEQYF.

This chain joins TRBV29-1 and TRBJ2-1; a weak D match, TRBD1 (6 bases). Germline CDR1 reads SQVTM; CDR2 reads ANQGSEA. This CDR3 is built from 13 residues. Deletions cut 6 bases from V and 3 bases from J, with 12 bases between. CDR3 in DNA: TGCAGCGTAGAGGACAGCGTCTACAATGAGCAGTTCTTC. Amino acid sequence: CSVEDSVYNEQFF.